This record covers a single T cell receptor (beta chain). Germline lookup yields CDR1 SGHTA and CDR2 FQGNSA. The CDR3 is 13 residues long. Trimming removed 6 bases at V and 9 bases at J, with 15 bases between. Profiled with immunoSEQ multiplex PCR; TCRdb holds only in-frame clones, not every one. This sample has some 200,000 clones, with around 82% found just once. These data are taken from a study of blood T cell repertoires in COVID-19. Study-level background: Samples of COVID-19 (acute and convalescent) were obtained from the United States, Italy and Spain.

The chain couples TRBV7-2 to TRBJ2-1, with D possibly being TRBD1 (6 bases). Sequenced: peripheral blood. The TCR was taken from a woman aged 60-75 years with acute or convalescent COVID-19. The CDR3 sequence is CASRDGTIGEQFF. The CDR3 DNA sequence: TGTGCCAGCAGAGACGGGACAATCGGTGAGCAGTTCTTC.